The 26 T cell receptor beta chains given below trace back to one sample, sequenced in a study of beta chain features in type 1 diabetes. The study, taken as a whole, reports: Moderate but significant shortening of TCRB CDR3s was recorded in all four CD4+ subsets from Type 1 diabetes patients.

What these receptors recognize is not known. Of the isolated RNA, all was reverse transcribed, and so the sequenced material was expressed TCRB transcripts. TCRdb keeps only in-frame clones here, not all; method: immunoSEQ multiplex PCR. The table records around 15,000 clones, roughly 69% of them present only once. The sequencing input was Tregs from blood. Receptors originate from a man aged 25-45 years with type 1 diabetes.

This chain links TRBV9 with TRBJ2-3; the match to TRBD1 covers 11 bases. The CDR3 is 16 residues long. The germline CDR1 and CDR2 sequences are SGDLS and YYNGEE. Germline trimming cut 0 bases from V and 3 bases from J; bases unmatched to any gene: 3. In DNA, the CDR3 is TGTGCCAGCAGCGTAGGCGGGACAGGGGGAACAGATACGCAGTATTTT. Protein: CASSVGGTGGTDTQYF. The variable domain in full, with the rest retrieved from reference TRBV9 and TRBJ2-3, is DSGVTQTPKHLITATGQRVTLRCSPRSGDLSVYWYQQSLDQGLQFLIQYYNGEERAKGNILERFSAQQFPDLHSELNLSSLELGDSALYFCASSVGGTGGTDTQYFGPGTRLTVL.

The V and J genes are TRBV5-1 and TRBJ2-7; 8 bases are shared with TRBD2. Looked up from germline, CDR1 is SGHRS and CDR2 is YFSETQ. The CDR3 consists of 14 residues. After removal of 2 bases from V and 0 bases from J, the junction contained 1 base not matched to a gene. DNA for the CDR3: TGCGCCAGCAGCTTCAGCGGGAGCTCCTACGAGCAGTACTTC. Residues: CASSFSGSSYEQYF. The entire variable domain, with the rest obtained from reference TRBV5-1 and TRBJ2-7, is as follows: KAGVTQTPRYLIKTRGQQVTLSCSPISGHRSVSWYQQTPGQGLQFLFEYFSETQRNKGNFPGRFSGRQFSNSRSEMNVSTLELGDSALYLCASSFSGSSYEQYFGPGTRLTVT.

The chain has TRBV7-9 and TRBJ1-2; 9 nucleotides agree with TRBD1. Germline V gene sequence: CDR1 SEHNR, CDR2 FQNEAQ (reference sequence). The CDR3 covers 13 residues. J was trimmed by 6 bases and V by 4 bases; bases with no gene match: 3. The CDR3 here is CASSWTGEDGYTF. DNA of the CDR3: TGTGCCAGCAGCTGGACAGGGGAGGATGGCTACACCTTC.

The chain has TRBV2 and TRBJ2-6, with 7 positions matching TRBD1. The CDR3 runs 15 residues. V was clipped by 6 bases and J by 2 bases; unmatched bases: 4. Germline V lookup: CDR1 SNHLY, CDR2 FYNNEI. CDR3 nucleotide sequence: TGTGCCAGCAGGGACAGGAGTGCTGGGGCCAACGTCCTGACTTTC. Amino acids: CASRDRSAGANVLTF. Filled out from reference TRBV2 and TRBJ2-6, the complete variable domain reads EPEVTQTPSHQVTQMGQEVILRCVPISNHLYFYWYRQILGQKVEFLVSFYNNEISEKSEIFDDQFSVERPDGSNFTLKIRSTKLEDSAMYFCASRDRSAGANVLTFGAGSRLTVL.

The chain combines TRBV18 with TRBJ2-7, with no clear D. Germline V gene lookup returns CDR1 KGHSH and CDR2 LQKENI. CDR3 length equals 16 residues. V was shortened by 0 bases and J by 0 bases, with 12 bases between the two germline ends. CDR3 bases: TGTGCCAGCTCACCACCTCCAGGTATAAGCTCCTACGAGCAGTACTTC. Translation: CASSPPPGISSYEQYF. Full variable domain (outside the CDR3, taken from reference TRBV18 and TRBJ2-7): NAGVMQNPRHLVRRRGQEARLRCSPMKGHSHVYWYRQLPEEGLKFMVYLQKENIIDESGMPKERFSAEFPKEGPSILRIQQVVRGDSAAYFCASSPPPGISSYEQYFGPGTRLTVT.

This sequence joins TRBV19 and TRBJ2-2; unclear D gene. The CDR3 runs 13 residues. The V end lost 5 bases, the J end lost 1 base, and 5 bases lay between the germline ends. Germline lookup yields CDR1 LNHDA and CDR2 SQIVND (reference sequence). The CDR3 DNA sequence: TGTGCCAGTAGTCGACAGAACACCGGGGAGCTGTTTTTT. Its protein product is CASSRQNTGELFF. The whole variable domain, remainder taken from reference TRBV19 and TRBJ2-2, is DGGITQSPKYLFRKEGQNVTLSCEQNLNHDAMYWYRQDPGQGLRLIYYSQIVNDFQKGDIAEGYSVSREKKESFPLTVTSAQKNPTAFYLCASSRQNTGELFFGEGSRLTVL.

The chain employs TRBV7-2 and TRBJ2-3; TRBD2 matches at 7 bases. The CDR3 contains 15 residues. J was trimmed by 2 bases and V by 4 bases; bases with no gene match: 6. Germline CDR1 reads SGHTA; CDR2 reads FQGNSA. CDR3 protein: CASSSRTSITDTQYF. In DNA form, the CDR3 reads TGTGCCAGCAGCTCTCGGACTAGTATCACAGATACGCAGTATTTT.

V usage is TRBV30 and J usage is TRBJ1-2, with 9 bases lining up with TRBD1. Germline V gene lookup returns CDR1 GTSNPN and CDR2 SVGIG (reference sequence). V dropped 1 base and J dropped 8; count of bases not matched to a gene: 8. The CDR3 is 14 amino acids. CDR3 amino acids: CAWSGGQGGLGYTF. CDR3 bases: TGTGCCTGGAGTGGGGGACAGGGTGGGTTAGGCTACACCTTC. The entire variable domain, with the rest obtained from reference TRBV30 and TRBJ1-2, is as follows: SQTIHQWPATLVQPVGSPLSLECTVEGTSNPNLYWYRQAAGRGLQLLFYSVGIGQISSEVPQNLSASRPQDRQFILSSKKLLLSDSGFYLCAWSGGQGGLGYTFGSGTRLTVV.

This clone occurred once. The V call is TRBV7-8, the J call TRBJ2-1, with 7 bases that match TRBD2. The ends lost 5 bases at V and 10 bases at J; junction bases unmatched: 8. Germline assignment: CDR1 SGHVS and CDR2 FQNEAQ. This CDR3 spans 13 amino acids. The DNA of the CDR3 is TGTGCCAGCAGCCAAGATGGACTAGTCGAGCAGTTCTTC. Translated: CASSQDGLVEQFF.

CDR3 in amino acids: CASRDSSYEQYF. Here the CDR3 DNA reads TGTGCCAGCAGGGACAGCTCCTACGAGCAGTACTTC. The V call is TRBV6-6, the J call TRBJ2-7; possibly TRBD1 for D (6 bases). Trimming stripped 6 bases from V and 0 bases from J, with 6 bases between. Germline CDR1 MNHNY, CDR2 SVGAGI (reference sequence). The CDR3 is 12 residues long.

This clone was counted a few times. This rearrangement joins TRBV4-2 to TRBJ1-1; possible D gene TRBD1, 5 bases. The CDR3 spans 16 residues. Germline V CDR1 and CDR2: LGHNA, YNFKEQ. Trimming removed 5 bases at V and 0 bases at J, with 16 bases between. CDR3 region: CASSVTLTVMNTEAFF. CDR3 sequence (DNA): TGTGCCAGCAGCGTAACACTGACAGTTATGAACACTGAAGCTTTCTTT.

V usage is TRBV7-9 and J usage is TRBJ2-7; possibly TRBD2 for D (6 bases). Deletions cut 8 bases from V and 7 bases from J, with 12 bases between. The germline V gene has CDR1 SEHNR and CDR2 FQNEAQ (reference sequence). This CDR3 region has 11 residues. CDR3 region: CASQGAGEQYF. CDR3 sequence (DNA): TGTGCCAGCCAAGGGGCGGGGGAGCAGTACTTC.

The CDR3 DNA reads TGCGCCAGCAGCTTGACCCCGACAAACTTGGAGACCCAGTACTTC. It codes for CASSLTPTNLETQYF. The V gene is TRBV5-1, the J gene TRBJ2-5; D is unclear. Trimming removed 1 base from V and 5 bases from J, with 15 bases in between. This CDR3 spans 15 amino acids. The germline CDR1 and CDR2 sequences are SGHRS and YFSETQ. The full variable domain, completed using reference TRBV5-1 and TRBJ2-5, is KAGVTQTPRYLIKTRGQQVTLSCSPISGHRSVSWYQQTPGQGLQFLFEYFSETQRNKGNFPGRFSGRQFSNSRSEMNVSTLELGDSALYLCASSLTPTNLETQYFGPGTRLLVL.

The chain employs TRBV7-2 and TRBJ2-5, with 11 bases lining up with TRBD1. Trimming took 5 bases from V and 5 from J; bases not matched to a gene: 7. CDR1 and CDR2 (germline): SGHTA, FQGNSA. The CDR3 is 15 amino acids. CDR3 sequence reads: CASSPRTGGMETQYF. CDR3 coding DNA: TGTGCCAGCAGCCCCAGGACAGGGGGCATGGAGACCCAGTACTTC.

The V and J genes are TRBV18 and TRBJ1-1; D perhaps matches TRBD1 (5 bases). The CDR3 is 14 residues long. The germline V and J ends were trimmed by 2 bases and 0 bases, with 7 bases remaining between them. Germline lookup yields CDR1 KGHSH and CDR2 LQKENI. The CDR3 protein is CASSPTTVNTEAFF. The CDR3 bases are TGTGCCAGCTCACCAACGACAGTGAACACTGAAGCTTTCTTT.

The CDR3 DNA follows: TGTGCCAGCAGCTTAGCGGGACTAGCGGGACCGACAGCCGGGGAGCTGTTTTTT. Protein: CASSLAGLAGPTAGELFF. The chain combines TRBV13 with TRBJ2-2; 13 nucleotides agree with TRBD2. In germline, CDR1 is PRHDT, CDR2 FYEKMQ (reference sequence). This CDR3 is 18 amino acids long. The V segment lost 1 base and the J segment 6 bases; nucleotides outside the gene matches: 8.

This chain uses TRBV18 with TRBJ2-1; TRBD1 matches at 9 bases. The CDR3 extends over 16 amino acids. Germline-derived CDR1 and CDR2 are KGHSH and LQKENI. After removal of 2 bases from V and 6 bases from J, the junction contained 8 bases not matched to a gene. This CDR3 reads CASSPGQGQGGNEQFF. The CDR3 DNA is TGTGCCAGCTCACCAGGTCAGGGACAGGGAGGCAATGAGCAGTTCTTC.

V is TRBV10-3 and J is TRBJ2-1; D may be TRBD2 (5 bases). V dropped 0 bases and J dropped 5 bases, with 14 bases sitting between them. CDR3 length: 16 residues. In germline, CDR1 is ENHRY, CDR2 SYGVKD. CDR3 region: CAISESRGFVDNEQFF. The CDR3 DNA reads as TGTGCCATCAGTGAGTCGAGAGGGTTTGTTGACAATGAGCAGTTCTTC.

The gene calls are TRBV18 and TRBJ2-1; 10 bases are shared with TRBD2. Germline V gene sequence: CDR1 KGHSH, CDR2 LQKENI. The CDR3 length is 16 residues. V shed 0 bases and J 5 bases; nucleotides not matched to a gene: 4. CDR3 sequence reads: CASSPPSLAGDNEQFF. The CDR3 DNA reads TGTGCCAGCTCACCACCGAGCCTAGCGGGAGACAATGAGCAGTTCTTC.

This clone appeared a few times. The chain combines TRBV7-8 with TRBJ1-1; the match to TRBD1 covers 8 bases. Germline assignment: CDR1 SGHVS and CDR2 FQNEAQ. This CDR3 has 17 amino acids. The ends lost 2 bases at V and 0 bases at J; junction bases unmatched: 8. CDR3 sequence: CASSLLWGQVMNTEAFF. The CDR3 nucleotides are TGTGCCAGCAGCTTATTGTGGGGACAGGTCATGAACACTGAAGCTTTCTTT.

The chain links TRBV30 to TRBJ2-3; 13 bases match TRBD2. CDR1 and CDR2 (germline): GTSNPN, SVGIG (reference sequence). V gave up 2 bases and J gave up 1 base; unmatched junction bases: 3. CDR3 length: 16 residues. The DNA of the CDR3 is TGTGCCTGGAGTACCGGGACTAGCGGGGGCACAGATACGCAGTATTTT. Its protein is CAWSTGTSGGTDTQYF.

This rearrangement joins TRBV7-2 to TRBJ2-1, with D possibly TRBD2 on 6 matching bases. Germline assignment: CDR1 SGHTA and CDR2 FQGNSA. The CDR3 covers 15 residues. Trimming took 1 base from V and 2 from J, leaving 9 bases between them. The CDR3 protein is CASSLESGPYNEQFF. In DNA form, the CDR3 reads TGTGCCAGCAGCTTAGAGAGCGGGCCCTACAATGAGCAGTTCTTC.

The chain is built from TRBV7-9 and TRBJ2-3; maybe TRBD2 (5 bases). Trimming removed 3 bases from V and 0 bases from J, with 10 bases in between. The germline CDR1 and CDR2 sequences are SEHNR and FQNEAQ (reference sequence). The CDR3 totals 15 residues. Written as DNA, the CDR3 is TGTGCCAGCAGCTTGGCGAGGGATAGCACAGATACGCAGTATTTT. It yields the protein CASSLARDSTDTQYF.

J is TRBJ1-2 and V is TRBV18; TRBD1 matches 7 bases. V lost 3 bases to trimming and J lost 7 bases; unmatched junction nucleotides: 8. The CDR3 totals 14 residues. Per the germline V gene, CDR1 is KGHSH and CDR2 is LQKENI. Here the CDR3 DNA reads TGTGCCAGCTCACCTAACACAGGGGATCGTGGCTACACCTTC. This gives the protein CASSPNTGDRGYTF.

The genes are TRBV7-6 and TRBJ1-1; TRBD1 is a possible D gene (6 bases). Per the germline V gene, CDR1 is SGHVS and CDR2 is FNYEAQ. CDR3 length equals 15 residues. Trimming removed 2 bases at V and 5 bases at J, with 15 bases between. The CDR3 loop reads CASSLRAGEGTEAFF. DNA of the CDR3: TGTGCCAGCAGCTTACGTGCAGGGGAAGGAACTGAAGCTTTCTTT.

This clone was recorded only once. The chain recombines TRBV11-3 with TRBJ2-7; the match to TRBD2 covers 7 bases. Germline CDR1 is SGHNT and CDR2 is YENEEA. V lost 0 bases, J lost 2 bases, and 7 bases stayed unmatched. CDR3 length equals 16 residues. In DNA, the CDR3 is TGTGCCAGCAGCTTAGATGAGGGGCGGGGGACCTACGAGCAGTACTTC. Residues: CASSLDEGRGTYEQYF.